The 2 T cell receptor beta chains in this list originate from one sample, sequenced in a study of identical twins. TCRdb fed the 5' RACE reads into MiXCR, producing one record per CDR3 protein. The table has about 530,000 distinct CDR3 sequences, 13% to 15% seen once; the top ten hold roughly 0.43%. This sample also belongs to another study, concerning yellow fever vaccine responses in identical twins.

Sequencing input: CD4+ T cells sorted from blood. The receptor source for this set is a young woman in good health.

The gene calls are TRBV5-1 and TRBJ2-2; perhaps TRBD1 as D (6 bases). This CDR3 is built from 14 residues. Germline V lookup: CDR1 SGHRS, CDR2 YFSETQ. The ends were cut back, 4 bases at V and 8 bases at J, with 15 bases in the middle. As DNA, the CDR3 is TGCGCCAGCAGCCCCCGGACAGATAGAGGGGAGCTGTTTTTT. Amino acids: CASSPRTDRGELFF.

This chain connects TRBV6-5 to TRBJ1-6; D is uncertain. The CDR3 contains 15 residues. Germline assignment: CDR1 MNHEY and CDR2 SVGAGI. V dropped 10 bases and J dropped 7 bases, with 20 bases sitting between them. CDR3 sequence reads: CATRWVDLENSPLHF. The CDR3 bases are TGTGCCACACGTTGGGTGGATTTGGAGAATTCACCCCTCCACTTT.